This paragraph reports one T cell receptor beta chain. It has no known antigen specificity. The record has no base qualities; no much larger clone is one base away. As encoded in the germline V gene, CDR1 is SGHRS while CDR2 is YFSETQ. The V end loses 0 bases and the J end loses 0 bases, and a stretch of 14 bases separates them. Measured from the cysteine to the phenylalanine, the CDR3 is 17 residues long. Here the CDR3 DNA is all that survives: 51 bases in frame from base 1. The method was the immunoSEQ multiplex PCR assay. A mixture of 60 forward primers for TCR Vbeta segments and 13 reverse primers for TCR Jbeta segments was used in the multiplex PCR. The CDR3 region of rearranged TCR beta genes was amplified from genomic DNA with a multiplex PCR assay. The Illumina HiSeq System was used to sequence the amplified TCR beta libraries as 87-base-pair reads. The authors processed their data as follows. A later analysis tallied around 82 million unique TCR beta chains across the 660 or so repertoires, and approximately 11 million of those chains were shared by two or more donors. To remove PCR and sequencing errors, raw reads were error-corrected and collapsed into unique sequences using a nearest-neighbor algorithm that merged closely related sequences. To assign V, D and J gene segments, CDR3 sequences were aligned to IMGT reference sequences. For a sequence to be retained, a match of at least six nucleotides to both a V gene segment and a J gene segment was required. Rearrangements were called productive when the CDR3 lacked stop codons and stayed in frame with V and J; all others were non-productive. Following IMGT convention, CDR3 was defined as the stretch from the second conserved V-encoded cysteine to the conserved J-encoded phenylalanine. The earlier analysis of some 600 of the donors excluded sequences that lacked an unambiguous match to a single V gene segment. An earlier analysis of several hundred of the donors called V segments functional above 56.7% productive rearrangements and segregating when the between-donor standard deviation exceeded 5%. A statistical classification framework was built to diagnose cytomegalovirus status from the catalog of TCR beta chain sequences. In a later analysis, TCR nucleotide sequences were compared against IMGT/GENE-DB human TR gene sequences so that V and J genes could be assigned. In a later analysis, CDR3 sequences and most-parsimonious VDJ recombination scenarios were assigned using the TCRdist pipeline. In a later analysis, each TCR beta chain was defined by its CDR3 amino acid sequence together with its V-gene family, and reads without a unique V-gene family were excluded. In a later analysis, 550 to 650 highly shared, low-generation-probability nucleotide sequences were removed to address suspected cross-contamination and a sequencing artifact. In a later analysis, a clonal expansion index was calculated for each public chain from normalized within-repertoire ranks of inferred template counts. In a later analysis, generation probabilities were computed using a VDJ recombination model fitted to out-of-frame rearrangements, and the results were checked against IGoR. In a later analysis, hypergeometric tests were used to score TCR-TCR, TCR-HLA and TCR-CMV co-occurrence, with a repertoire-size bias correction applied to TCR pairs. To estimate false discovery rates, a later analysis permuted the HLA or CMV assignments 20 times. A later analysis grouped co-occurring TCRs with DBSCAN, adding TCRdist sequence similarity when clustering within HLA-allele-positive subsets. For co-occurrence clustering, repertoires with fewer than 30,000 or more than 120,000 public chains were excluded, along with 4 to 6 repertoires with anomalous nucleotide sharing. The table was pulled from immuneACCESS by TCRdb, which kept in-frame rearrangements only. Such tables lose some clones; where checked, under half of the loss comes from unresolved V genes, and the rest has no known cause. D and trimming come from the DNA, and the V and J calls and clone size come from that table. Across this sample there are fewer than 200,000 clones, with approximately 80% seen only once. The top ten hold 9.5% to 10% of the sample.

The cohort was made up of approximately 670 healthy bone marrow donors. Cohort members were all nominally healthy when sampled, although unrecorded immune exposures were likely present. The donor tested CMV seropositive, placing the donor among the 250 to 300 seropositive members of the cohort. Every donor gave a peripheral blood sample, and the peripheral blood mononuclear cells from that sample were used for TCR beta sequencing. The Qiagen DNeasy Blood Extraction Kit was used to extract genomic DNA from the blood cell samples. This entry comes from a study of cytomegalovirus exposure and HLA in healthy donors (dated by TCRdb to 2016 to 2017). Broadly, across the study: In an earlier analysis of about 560 of the donors, 250 to 350 Gb of sequence data and some 120 million unique TCR beta sequences from 150 million to 200 million T cells were reported. A separate validation cohort of 100 to 150 different subjects was used in addition to the approximately 670-subject first cohort. Class I and class II HLA loci were covered by the typing at four-digit resolution. The study combined high-throughput TCR immunosequencing, statistical association of individual TCRs with disease status, and machine learning to predict cytomegalovirus infection status. Rather than drawing on any new phenotypic data, the later analysis identified candidate immune exposures from TCR beta sequences and the way those sequences occurred across donors. Typing coverage varied by locus: roughly 629-640 donors for A, B, C, DRB1 and DQB1; around 560 for DQA1; around 610 for DPA1; 450 to 480 for DPB1. Donor age, sex, ethnicity and CMV serostatus were compiled together with the repertoire data. On average, roughly 240,000 unique TCR beta nucleotide sequences were sequenced per donor among about 400 genotyped donors of the cohort, with roughly a sixth of those sequences being non-productive. Every repertoire in the discovery cohort had been generated on one and the same sequencing platform. A later genetic analysis took genome-wide SNP genotypes for about 55% of the 666 donors and used that subset as a discovery cohort. Among the roughly 430 genotyped donors, around 81% belonged to the genetic ancestry cluster associated with self-reported Caucasian donors. To study patterns of TCR occurrence, a later analysis re-analyzed previously published TCR beta repertoires from 650 to 750 donors and added high-resolution HLA genotyping. Approximately 300 gigabases of sequencing data and about 92 million unique TCR sequences made up an early release that covered 500 to 650 HLA-typed donors. The aim of the study was to test whether cataloging public T cell receptors could identify signatures of past pathogen exposure. An earlier analysis of about 620 of the donors applied high-throughput TCR beta sequencing to assess whether each TCR beta V gene segment acted as functional or pseudogenic. Because of strong linkage in the cohort, five DR-DQ haplotypes were treated as single units for association and clustering. The study used immunosequencing to profile the T cell repertoires of 666 subjects and linked those repertoires to cytomegalovirus serostatus. Summary of the overall study and its limitations: According to the authors, the approach could potentially be generalized to other disease states and immunological phenotypes. Linkage disequilibrium might explain the correlated functional status among segregating V segments, but an unknown experimental factor could not be ruled out. In vitro tests confirmed that a few of the cytomegalovirus-associated TCR beta chains recognize cytomegalovirus antigens. This cohort had only TCR beta chains sequenced, and the lack of alpha or paired-chain data limited which features could be detected. According to a later analysis, most CMV-associated TCR beta chains appeared to be HLA-restricted, and the HLA associations seemed to be driven largely by CMV exposure. A cluster of highly shared sequence variants was judged likely to represent a technical artifact of the sequencing pipeline. In a later analysis, HLA-associated TCR beta chains showed more clonal expansion and lower generation probabilities than non-associated chains that were equally common. Sequencing depth was assumed to be roughly uniform across donors in the presence/absence analyses, though that assumption may not hold. The 87-base-pair reads could not distinguish some IMGT-functional V segments, including TRBV6-2 and TRBV6-3, so those segments were excluded. Specific HLA alleles were associated with about 17,000 TCR beta sequences at a false discovery rate of 0.05 in a later analysis. Assigning TCR associations to individual alleles was difficult when HLA alleles, especially DR and DQ, strongly co-occurred. A further reported finding was that TCR beta sequences accurately predicted the HLA-A and HLA-B alleles for most subjects in the first cohort. In an earlier analysis of more than 450 of the donors, most TCR beta V segments were observed in productive rearrangements about 87% or about 30% of the time, broadly matching IMGT annotations. A later analysis reported that several top co-occurrence clusters appeared linked to parvovirus B19, influenza, CMV and Epstein-Barr virus. In a later genetic analysis, fewer N-insertions in productive TCRs were reported among donors in an Asian-associated ancestry cluster than the roughly 700-donor mean. According to a later analysis, TCR association rates differed among HLA loci, with DRB1 alleles showing the most associated TCRs and HLA-C alleles showing the fewest. Cytomegalovirus status was reported to be diagnosed by the classifier with high specificity and sensitivity in both the original and validation cohorts. Because counts were too low, some 17 rarely observed V segments, including chromosome 9 orphons, were excluded from the earlier analysis of some 540 of the donors. Because HLA typing was missing for some donors at each locus, association tests included only the typed subset. A total of some 180 TCR beta chains were listed by the study as associated with cytomegalovirus. For the cohort, immune exposure information was limited to CMV serostatus. In a later genetic analysis, a missense DCLRE1C variant was associated with V-gene and J-gene trimming of TCR beta chains, and the association was replicated in an independent cohort. Most TCR sequences were seen in very few donors, while some public TCRs were found in many individuals.

The chain is assembled from TRBV5-1 and TRBJ2-3, with no D gene named confidently. The receptor's source is a man between 18 and 35 years old in good health and CMV-seropositive. The sample comprised PBMCs. The nucleotide sequence reads TGCGCCAGCAGCTTGGGATATGGAATGACTAGCACAGATACGCAGTATTTT. This translates into CASSLGYGMTSTDTQYF.